This T cell receptor beta chain comes out of a study of cytomegalovirus exposure and HLA in healthy donors. The CDR3 is 17 residues long. CDR1 and CDR2 (germline): MGHDK, SYGVNS. V shed 2 bases and J shed 2 bases, with 19 bases lying between them. This clone was detected only a few times. No antigen is known for it. A multiplex PCR was run with 60 Vbeta primers and 13 Jbeta primers. Profiled with immunoSEQ multiplex PCR; TCRdb holds only in-frame clones, not every one. Seen here are about 160,000 clones, more than 60% observed once, and the top ten hold around 1.5%. General study findings and limits: Researchers reported that a few CMV-associated chains were confirmed in vitro as CMV antigen-specific.

The chain recombines TRBV25-1 with TRBJ2-7, with TRBD2 as a possible D gene (5 bases). The receptor's source is a woman aged 25 to 45 in good health and CMV-seronegative. The material sequenced was PBMCs. The CDR3 nucleotides read TGTGCCAGCAGTGAAAACCCGCTCGAGGGAGCTGCCTACGAGCAGTACTTC. Translated: CASSENPLEGAAYEQYF.